This paragraph reports one T cell receptor (beta chain). Its antigen remains unknown. The record originates from a study of human T cells and chemical hapten exposure. Study-level results: Versus controls, significantly more large CDR3 similarity clusters arose from expanded TCRs.

Between the trimmed V and J ends, which lost 10 bases and 7 bases, there was a span of 14 bases. CDR1 and CDR2 (germline): SEHNR, FQNEAQ (reference sequence). This CDR3 spans 12 amino acids. The study used a library that attached unique molecular identifiers to individual cDNA molecules. TCRdb itself ran the RACE reads through MiXCR, one entry per CDR3 protein. The repertoire consists of around 71,000 distinct CDR3 sequences, with 7.5% to 10% occurring once and the leading ten covering roughly 3.3%. Time point described: patch test 1, 2 weeks after DPC sensitization. Noted treatment: therapeutic diphenylcyclopropenone sensitization with weekly scalp DPC. Blood, whole and unfractionated, served as the source for total RNA extraction.

The material was whole blood, obtained in connection with sensitization to the hapten diphenylcyclopropenone (DPC). The rearrangement uses TRBV7-9 and TRBJ2-1; D not resolved. This sequence was found in a woman aged 40 to 50 with alopecia areata. Some clones in this sample may be carry-over from other donors' samples. Written as DNA, the CDR3 is TGTGCCACCCAGACCCCGGAAAATGAGCAGTTCTTC. This translates into CATQTPENEQFF.